A single sample is the source of the 21 T cell receptor beta chains below, sequenced in a study of identical twins. TCRdb reanalysed the 5' RACE reads using MiXCR and keeps one entry per CDR3 protein. The repertoire includes 1.5 million to 2 million distinct CDR3 sequences, about 32% of them detected once, and about 0.27% sits in the top ten. The source material was cord blood. All receptors derive from a newborn girl in good health.

The chain carries TRBV3-1 and TRBJ1-5; maybe TRBD1 (6 bases). Trimming cost V 4 bases and J 0 bases, with 16 bases left between them. The CDR3 contains 17 residues. CDR1 is LGHDT, CDR2 YNNKEL, per germline (reference sequence). Here the CDR3 reads CASSPRGGLYSNQPQHF. The CDR3 DNA is TGTGCCAGCAGCCCCCGTGGGGGGCTTTATAGCAATCAGCCCCAGCATTTT.

This chain joins TRBV25-1 and TRBJ2-7; D perhaps matches TRBD1 (5 bases). This CDR3 spans 14 amino acids. The V end lost 7 bases, the J end lost 7 bases, and 20 bases lay between the germline ends. CDR1 is MGHDK and CDR2 is SYGVNS in the germline V gene. CDR3 in amino acids: CASMKGLDNHEQYF. The CDR3 nucleotides read TGTGCCAGCATGAAGGGGCTAGACAACCATGAGCAGTACTTC.

This clonotype has ten or more counts. The rearrangement uses TRBV7-9 and TRBJ2-1; D uncertain. There are 13 residues in the CDR3. Trimming removed 2 bases at V and 4 bases at J, with 6 bases between. Per the germline V gene, CDR1 is SEHNR and CDR2 is FQNEAQ (reference sequence). The CDR3 DNA reads as TGTGCCAGCAGCTTAATAGGTTACAATGAGCAGTTCTTC. It encodes CASSLIGYNEQFF. Full variable domain (missing parts from reference TRBV7-9 and TRBJ2-1): DTGVSQNPRHKITKRGQNVTFRCDPISEHNRLYWYRQTLGQGPEFLTYFQNEAQLEKSRLLSDRFSAERPKGSFSTLEIQRTEQGDSAMYLCASSLIGYNEQFFGPGTRLTVL.

The genes are TRBV12-3 or TRBV12-4 and TRBJ2-5, with D possibly TRBD2 on 6 matching bases. The DNA end is more similar to TRBJ2-7, so the J call may be wrong. CDR3 length: 14 amino acids. In nucleotides, the CDR3 is TGTGCCAGCAGTTTAGGGGGGGAGTACTACGAGCAGTACTTC. Translated: CASSLGGEYYEQYF.

This clonotype was recorded a few times. The chain carries TRBV28 and TRBJ2-2; D is uncertain. V dropped 5 bases and J dropped 4 bases, with 5 bases sitting between them. The germline CDR1 and CDR2 sequences are MDHEN and SYDVKM. The CDR3 runs 12 residues. The CDR3 nucleotides are TGTGCCAGCAGTACCCCCACCGGGGAGCTGTTTTTT. Translation gives CASSTPTGELFF. The entire variable domain, with the rest obtained from reference TRBV28 and TRBJ2-2, is as follows: DVKVTQSSRYLVKRTGEKVFLECVQDMDHENMFWYRQDPGLGLRLIYFSYDVKMKEKGDIPEGYSVSREKKERFSLILESASTNQTSMYLCASSTPTGELFFGEGSRLTVL.

This clonotype was observed a handful of times. The V and J genes are TRBV10-3 and TRBJ1-2; possible D gene TRBD1, 5 bases. The germline gives CDR1 ENHRY, CDR2 SYGVKD. This CDR3 is 13 amino acids long. The V end lost 3 bases, the J end lost 4 bases, and 9 bases lay between the germline ends. CDR3 region: CAISDKRGYGYTF. CDR3 nucleotides: TGTGCCATCAGTGATAAAAGGGGCTATGGCTACACCTTC.

This sequence joins TRBV5-6 and TRBJ2-7; perhaps TRBD2 as D (6 bases). The CDR3 consists of 15 residues. Trimming took 2 bases from V and 3 from J, leaving 15 bases between them. The V gene's germline CDR1 is SGHDT and CDR2 YYEEEE. In nucleotides, the CDR3 is TGTGCCAGCAGCTTCGCCGGGACTGAATTCTACGAGCAGTACTTC. Translation gives CASSFAGTEFYEQYF.

The chain carries TRBV9 and TRBJ1-1; 8 nucleotides line up with TRBD1. Per the germline V gene, CDR1 is SGDLS and CDR2 is YYNGEE. Trimming at V came to 0 bases and at J to 1 base, leaving 5 bases not matched to a gene. The CDR3 is made up of 16 amino acids. This CDR3 reads CASSVGPGTGNTEAFF. CDR3 sequence (DNA): TGTGCCAGCAGCGTAGGGCCGGGGACAGGGAACACTGAAGCTTTCTTT.

This clonotype was counted a few times. The genes are TRBV9 and TRBJ1-2; 8 bases map to TRBD1. J was trimmed by 6 bases and V by 1 base; bases with no gene match: 2. Germline loops: CDR1 SGDLS, CDR2 YYNGEE. The CDR3 runs to 13 residues. Here the CDR3 DNA reads TGTGCCAGCAGCGTATCAGGGGGCAATGGCTACACCTTC. This codes for CASSVSGGNGYTF.

Details on this clonotype: One junction end does not reproduce the germline sequence, and a read error may be involved. J is TRBJ2-5 and V is TRBV27; D unresolved. Judging by the DNA end, TRBJ2-7 fits better; the J call may be wrong. CDR1 and CDR2 (germline): MNHEY, SMNVEV (reference sequence). There are 14 residues in the CDR3. The CDR3 DNA follows: TGTGCCGGCAGTTTGGCCAATGGTTGGGGCGAGCAGTACTTC. It is translated as CAGSLANGWGEQYF.

This clonotype was picked up many times. The genes are TRBV4-1 and TRBJ2-7; 8 nucleotides agree with TRBD2. V lost 0 bases and J lost 2; bases outside the gene matches: 0. The CDR3 extends over 14 amino acids. The germline CDR1 and CDR2 sequences are MGHRA and YSYEKL. In nucleotides, the CDR3 is TGCGCCAGCAGCCAAGATAGCGGGGCCTACGAGCAGTACTTC. The encoded protein is CASSQDSGAYEQYF.

This clonotype was counted at least ten times. The junction shows a germline mismatch at one end, possibly a read error. V is TRBV5-1 and J is TRBJ2-1, with TRBD2 matching over 7 bases. The CDR3 consists of 12 residues. Germline V gives CDR1 SGHRS, CDR2 YFSETQ. The DNA for the CDR3 is TGTGCCAGCGGGCGGGGGTACAATGAGCAGTTCTTC. Protein product: CASGRGYNEQFF.

This chain joins TRBV5-1 and TRBJ2-2; D is ambiguous. Germline CDR1 reads SGHRS; CDR2 reads YFSETQ. This CDR3 is built from 13 residues. V lost 1 base and J lost 5, with 6 bases in between. CDR3 sequence: CASSLQATGELFF. CDR3 DNA sequence: TGCGCCAGCAGCTTGCAGGCTACCGGGGAGCTGTTTTTT.

This clonotype was seen just once. CDR3: CATSDLIPGRGSSDTQYF. CDR3 bases: TGTGCCACCAGTGATTTGATTCCGGGGAGGGGTTCGAGCGATACGCAGTATTTT. The chain links TRBV24-1 to TRBJ2-3; 7 bases map to TRBD2. Trimming cost V 0 bases and J 6 bases; bases outside gene matches: 14. This CDR3 has 18 amino acids. Germline loops: CDR1 KGHDR, CDR2 SFDVKD.

The V call is TRBV28, the J call TRBJ2-7; 7 bases line up with TRBD2. This CDR3 is built from 17 residues. Germline CDR1 is MDHEN and CDR2 is SYDVKM. The trim removed 4 bases at V and 7 bases at J, leaving 19 bases unmatched. In DNA form, the CDR3 reads TGTGCCAGCAGTTCGCCCCTTAGCGGGTCCCTTCACAATGAGCAGTACTTC. This translates into CASSSPLSGSLHNEQYF. The full variable domain, rest sourced from reference TRBV28 and TRBJ2-7, is DVKVTQSSRYLVKRTGEKVFLECVQDMDHENMFWYRQDPGLGLRLIYFSYDVKMKEKGDIPEGYSVSREKKERFSLILESASTNQTSMYLCASSSPLSGSLHNEQYFGPGTRLTVT.

This chain connects TRBV20-1 to TRBJ1-2; weak D call: TRBD1 (5 bases). CDR1 and CDR2 from the germline V gene are DFQATT and SNEGSKA (reference sequence). V was cut by 2 bases and J by 6 bases, with 10 bases left in between. This CDR3 is built from 12 residues. This chain's CDR3 is CSARRGRDGYTF. CDR3 nucleotides: TGCAGTGCTAGACGGGGCCGGGATGGCTACACCTTC.

This clonotype was counted only a few times. The V and J genes are TRBV7-9 and TRBJ2-1, with TRBD2 matching 13 bases. CDR1 SEHNR and CDR2 FQNEAQ come from the germline V gene (reference sequence). Unmatched junction bases numbered 4, after V lost 3 bases and J lost 5 bases. This CDR3 has 16 residues. The CDR3 here is CASSFRTSGSNNEQFF. In DNA, the CDR3 is TGTGCCAGCAGCTTTCGGACTAGCGGGAGTAACAATGAGCAGTTCTTC.

V is TRBV24-1 and J is TRBJ2-1, with D possibly TRBD2 on 6 matching bases. Per the germline V gene, CDR1 is KGHDR and CDR2 is SFDVKD. The germline V and J ends were trimmed by 2 bases and 4 bases, with 17 bases remaining between them. The CDR3 is 17 amino acids. As DNA, the CDR3 is TGTGCCACCAGTGATTCCAGAGTGACTAGATTTTACAATGAGCAGTTCTTC. Protein sequence: CATSDSRVTRFYNEQFF.

The DNA of the CDR3 is TGTGCCAGCAGCCACCAAGCCAAAAACATTCAGTACTTC. The encoded protein is CASSHQAKNIQYF. The rearrangement links TRBV3-1 to TRBJ2-4; D remains unclear. This CDR3 has 13 residues. Deletions cut 3 bases from V and 0 bases from J, with 3 bases between. The germline CDR1 and CDR2 sequences are LGHDT and YNNKEL (reference sequence). The complete variable domain, with remaining parts taken from reference TRBV3-1 and TRBJ2-4, reads DTAVSQTPKYLVTQMGNDKSIKCEQNLGHDTMYWYKQDSKKFLKIMFSYNNKELIINETVPNRFSPKSPDKAHLNLHINSLELGDSAVYFCASSHQAKNIQYFGAGTRLSVL.

This clonotype was recorded at least ten times. The chain carries TRBV11-2 and TRBJ1-5; D is ambiguous. This CDR3 comprises 15 residues. The germline V gene encodes CDR1 SGHAT and CDR2 FQNNGV. The V end lost 6 bases, the J end lost 2 bases, and 14 bases lay between the germline ends. In nucleotides, the CDR3 is TGTGCCAGCAGTTTGGGCCCGGGCGGCAATCAGCCCCAGCATTTT. Translating gives CASSLGPGGNQPQHF. Looking up the rest from reference TRBV11-2 and TRBJ1-5 gives the full variable domain: EAGVAQSPRYKIIEKRQSVAFWCNPISGHATLYWYQQILGQGPKLLIQFQNNGVVDDSQLPKDRFSAERLKGVDSTLKIQPAKLEDSAVYLCASSLGPGGNQPQHFGDGTRLSIL.

The V call is TRBV6-1, the J call TRBJ1-1; D uncertain. CDR3 length: 13 amino acids. Germline V gene sequence: CDR1 MNHNS, CDR2 SASEGT. Trimming took 4 bases from V and 5 from J, leaving 11 bases between them. This chain's CDR3 is CASSVKQETEAFF. CDR3 nucleotides: TGTGCCAGCAGTGTAAAGCAGGAAACTGAAGCTTTCTTT.